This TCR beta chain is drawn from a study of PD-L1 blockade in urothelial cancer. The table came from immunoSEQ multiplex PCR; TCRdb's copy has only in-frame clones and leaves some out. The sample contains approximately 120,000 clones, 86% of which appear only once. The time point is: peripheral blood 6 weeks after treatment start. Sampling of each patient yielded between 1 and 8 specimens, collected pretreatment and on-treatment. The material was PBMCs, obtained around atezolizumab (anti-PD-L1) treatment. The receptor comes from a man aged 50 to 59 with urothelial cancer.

CDR3 in amino acids: CAWSVTGSYNSPLHF. The CDR3 DNA reads TGTGCCTGGAGTGTCACAGGGAGTTATAATTCACCCCTCCACTTT. This sequence joins TRBV30 and TRBJ1-6; maybe TRBD1 (6 bases). V lost 0 bases, J lost 4 bases, and 10 bases lay in between. The CDR3 has 15 amino acids. CDR1 and CDR2 from the germline V gene are GTSNPN and SVGIG (reference sequence). The variable domain in full, completed from reference TRBV30 and TRBJ1-6, reads SQTIHQWPATLVQPVGSPLSLECTVEGTSNPNLYWYRQAAGRGLQLLFYSVGIGQISSEVPQNLSASRPQDRQFILSSKKLLLSDSGFYLCAWSVTGSYNSPLHFGNGTRLTVT.